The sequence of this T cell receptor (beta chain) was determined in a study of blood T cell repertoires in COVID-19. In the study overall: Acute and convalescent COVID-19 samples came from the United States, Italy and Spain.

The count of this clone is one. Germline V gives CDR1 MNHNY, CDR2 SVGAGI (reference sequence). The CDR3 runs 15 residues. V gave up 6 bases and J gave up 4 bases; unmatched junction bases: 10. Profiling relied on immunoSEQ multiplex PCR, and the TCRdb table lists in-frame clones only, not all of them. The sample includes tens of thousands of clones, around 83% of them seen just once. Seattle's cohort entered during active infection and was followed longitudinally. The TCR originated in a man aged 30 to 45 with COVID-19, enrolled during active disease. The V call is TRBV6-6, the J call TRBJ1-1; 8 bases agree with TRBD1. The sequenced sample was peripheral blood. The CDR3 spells CASRTRAGGGTEAFF. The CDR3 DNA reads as TGTGCCAGCAGGACAAGGGCAGGGGGCGGCACTGAAGCTTTCTTT.